These 25 T cell receptor beta chains were sequenced from one sample in a study of vaccination and CD4 T cells after COVID-19. Treatment denoted: approximately 11-day PBMC culture with coronavirus spike peptide pools or control peptides (ViraFEST assay). Sequencing of cultured CD4+ T cell DNA used the Oncomine TCR Beta short-read assay. In TCRdb, the PCR reads were re-called with MiXCR into one record per CDR3 protein. This sample has approximately 22,000 distinct CDR3 sequences; over 35% occur once, and the top ten carry approximately 17%. Their recognized antigens are unknown. Sequences were derived from CD4+ T cells from blood, cultured in vitro, sampled before SARS-CoV-2 vaccination. The receptors come from a human donor who received a COVID-19 vaccine.

The rearrangement joins TRBV6-2 or TRBV6-3 to TRBJ1-1; D gene uncertain. The CDR3 totals 15 residues. In germline, CDR1 is MNHEY, CDR2 SVGEGT. The V end was cut by 2 bases, the J end by 3 bases, with 13 bases between. CDR3 DNA: TGTGCCAGCAGTTACCCCTCTCCACGGGACACTGAAGCTTTCTTT. Protein product: CASSYPSPRDTEAFF.

This clonotype has a handful of counts. V usage is TRBV10-1 and J usage is TRBJ2-2; TRBD2 aligns across 8 bases. The CDR3 has 17 residues. The germline CDR1 and CDR2 sequences are WNHNN and SYGVQD (reference sequence). The V segment lost 6 bases and the J segment 6 bases; nucleotides outside the gene matches: 15. This chain's CDR3 is CASRELGLVGDAGELFF. The CDR3 DNA follows: TGCGCCAGCAGGGAGCTGGGACTAGTTGGGGACGCCGGGGAGCTGTTTTTT.

The chain combines TRBV5-1 with TRBJ1-1; TRBD1 matches at 8 bases. CDR3 length: 17 residues. The V gene end was trimmed by 2 bases and the J gene end by 2 bases; junction bases not matched to a gene: 11. Germline CDR1 SGHRS, CDR2 YFSETQ. The CDR3 loop reads CASSLDWRQGINTEAFF. The CDR3 coding sequence is TGCGCCAGCAGCTTAGATTGGAGACAGGGGATTAACACTGAAGCTTTCTTT.

CDR3 nucleotides: TGTGCCAGCTCACCTCTCCCAGCCCTCGAGCAGTACTTC. It codes for CASSPLPALEQYF. This chain links TRBV18 with TRBJ2-7; D remains unclear. Per germline, CDR1 KGHSH and CDR2 LQKENI. The CDR3 covers 13 residues. Trimming took 3 bases from V and 6 from J, leaving 12 bases between them.

The rearrangement uses TRBV20-1 and TRBJ2-7; 7 bases fit TRBD1. From germline, CDR1 is DFQATT and CDR2 SNEGSKA (reference sequence). CDR3 length equals 15 residues. Trimming at V came to 2 bases and at J to 7 bases, leaving 14 bases not matched to a gene. Here the CDR3 DNA reads TGCAGTGCTAGAAGGCCGACAGGGCGCTACTGGGAGCAGTACTTC. Translating it yields CSARRPTGRYWEQYF.

This clonotype came up a few times. The chain links TRBV6-1 to TRBJ1-4; 7 bases map to TRBD1. Germline V gives CDR1 MNHNS, CDR2 SASEGT. The trim removed 10 bases at V and 5 bases at J, leaving 10 bases unmatched. This CDR3 is built from 14 residues. The CDR3 DNA reads TGTGCCACAGGGGGGGGTCCGGGAAATGAAAAACTGTTTTTT. Translating gives CATGGGPGNEKLFF.

This clonotype was seen a handful of times. This chain uses TRBV7-7 with TRBJ2-5; possible D gene TRBD1, 6 bases. The CDR3 contains 15 residues. CDR1 is SSHAT, CDR2 FNYEAQ, per germline (reference sequence). V shed 6 bases and J shed 5 bases, with 19 bases lying between them. CDR3 loop: CASSSKTGLGETQYF. The DNA for the CDR3 is TGTGCCAGCAGTTCCAAGACAGGCCTGGGGGAGACCCAGTACTTC.

This clonotype was seen only once. The rearrangement joins TRBV7-2 to TRBJ1-1, with TRBD1 matching over 8 bases. The CDR3 sequence is 14 residues long. Trimming at V came to 3 bases and at J to 4 bases, leaving 4 bases not matched to a gene. Germline assignment: CDR1 SGHTA and CDR2 FQGNSA. CDR3 nucleotides: TGTGCCAGCAGCTTGGACAGGGTCGGCACTGAAGCTTTCTTT. The encoded protein is CASSLDRVGTEAFF.

The chain joins TRBV20-1 to TRBJ1-6; perhaps TRBD1 as D (6 bases). The V end lost 1 base, the J end lost 6 bases, and 13 bases lay between the germline ends. Germline-derived CDR1 and CDR2 are DFQATT and SNEGSKA (reference sequence). This CDR3 is built from 15 residues. The CDR3 coding sequence is TGCAGTGCTAGAGTGGAGGGGGTGCGTAATTCACCCCTCCACTTT. It is translated as CSARVEGVRNSPLHF.

V gene TRBV7-6 combines with J gene TRBJ2-7; D may correspond to TRBD1 or TRBD2 (5 bases each). The CDR3 sequence is 13 residues long. Trimming left V 0 bases short and J 2 bases short, with 5 bases between. The germline gives CDR1 SGHVS, CDR2 FNYEAQ. The CDR3 sequence is CASSLAGAYEQYF. CDR3 DNA sequence: TGTGCCAGCAGCTTAGCGGGGGCCTACGAGCAGTACTTC. Full variable domain (rest looked up from reference TRBV7-6 and TRBJ2-7): GAGVSQSPRYKVTKRGQDVALRCDPISGHVSLYWYRQALGQGPEFLTYFNYEAQQDKSGLPNDRFSAERPEGSISTLTIQRTEQRDSAMYRCASSLAGAYEQYFGPGTRLTVT.

The chain is built from TRBV10-3 and TRBJ2-5; 7 nucleotides match TRBD1. This CDR3 is built from 14 residues. V lost 3 bases to trimming and J lost 2 bases; unmatched junction nucleotides: 3. CDR1 is ENHRY, CDR2 SYGVKD, per germline. CDR3 nucleotide sequence: TGTGCCATCAGTGACGGGGACAGACAAGAGACCCAGTACTTC. Its protein is CAISDGDRQETQYF.

This chain joins TRBV10-3 and TRBJ2-1, with 7 bases matching TRBD2. Unmatched junction bases numbered 8, after V lost 7 bases and J lost 5 bases. CDR1 ENHRY and CDR2 SYGVKD come from the germline V gene. The CDR3 spans 14 residues. CDR3: CAIKASGEDNEQFF. As DNA, the CDR3 is TGTGCCATCAAGGCCAGCGGGGAAGACAATGAGCAGTTCTTC.

This clonotype appeared a few times. CDR3 in DNA: TGTGCCAGCAGCTTACGGCAGACGAGCTCTGGGGCCAACGTCCTGACTTTC. Residues: CASSLRQTSSGANVLTF. The rearrangement links TRBV7-8 to TRBJ2-6, with D uncertain. There are 17 residues in the CDR3. Looked up from germline, CDR1 is SGHVS and CDR2 is FQNEAQ. V was shortened by 2 bases and J by 0 bases, with 11 bases between the two germline ends.

This chain joins TRBV19 and TRBJ2-1; 7 bases line up with TRBD2. V lost 8 bases and J lost 1; bases outside the gene matches: 8. CDR3 length equals 15 residues. Germline assignment: CDR1 LNHDA and CDR2 SQIVND (reference sequence). The CDR3 DNA reads TGTGCCAGTCGTGGCGGGGGTTCTTCCTACAATGAGCAGTTCTTC. Its translation is CASRGGGSSYNEQFF. The full variable domain, with the rest looked up from reference TRBV19 and TRBJ2-1, is DGGITQSPKYLFRKEGQNVTLSCEQNLNHDAMYWYRQDPGQGLRLIYYSQIVNDFQKGDIAEGYSVSREKKESFPLTVTSAQKNPTAFYLCASRGGGSSYNEQFFGPGTRLTVL.

This clonotype was seen a few times. The rearrangement joins TRBV6-1 to TRBJ2-1, with a possible D match to TRBD1 (5 bases). The ends were cut back, 7 bases at V and 6 bases at J, with 22 bases in the middle. Germline V gene data show CDR1 as MNHNS and CDR2 as SASEGT. This CDR3 is built from 16 residues. CDR3 sequence reads: CASKVHQAGLGNEQFF. For the CDR3, the DNA is TGTGCCAGCAAAGTCCATCAGGCAGGGTTGGGCAATGAGCAGTTCTTC.

This chain connects TRBV7-9 to TRBJ2-3, with no clear D. The CDR3 extends over 13 amino acids. Germline CDR1 and CDR2: SEHNR and FQNEAQ (reference sequence). V was shortened by 1 base and J by 0 bases, with 2 bases between the two germline ends. The CDR3 protein is CASSLDSTDTQYF. The CDR3 DNA is TGTGCCAGCAGCTTAGATAGCACAGATACGCAGTATTTT.

This clonotype was counted only a few times. The chain couples TRBV19 to TRBJ2-1; 7 bases line up with TRBD1. V dropped 4 bases and J dropped 6; count of bases not matched to a gene: 9. There are 15 residues in the CDR3. Germline V CDR1 and CDR2: LNHDA, SQIVND (reference sequence). CDR3 in amino acids: CASSNDRDRGNEQFF. In DNA, the CDR3 is TGTGCCAGTAGTAACGACAGGGATCGTGGCAATGAGCAGTTCTTC. Variable domain in full (rest from reference TRBV19 and TRBJ2-1): DGGITQSPKYLFRKEGQNVTLSCEQNLNHDAMYWYRQDPGQGLRLIYYSQIVNDFQKGDIAEGYSVSREKKESFPLTVTSAQKNPTAFYLCASSNDRDRGNEQFFGPGTRLTVL.

The chain has TRBV19 and TRBJ1-5, with 7 bases aligning to TRBD1. This CDR3 spans 15 amino acids. Unmatched junction bases numbered 4, after V lost 4 bases and J lost 1 base. CDR1 LNHDA and CDR2 SQIVND come from the germline V gene (reference sequence). The CDR3, as DNA: TGTGCCAGTAGTAGAGGGGGACAGAGCAATCAGCCCCAGCATTTT. Its protein is CASSRGGQSNQPQHF.

The chain recombines TRBV7-9 with TRBJ2-7; 7 bases match TRBD1. The CDR3 loop spans 13 amino acids. Trimming cost V 3 bases and J 4 bases; bases outside gene matches: 3. Germline assignment: CDR1 SEHNR and CDR2 FQNEAQ (reference sequence). CDR3 nucleotide sequence: TGTGCCAGCAGCTTGCTACAGGGGTACGAGCAGTACTTC. Its protein is CASSLLQGYEQYF.

The chain employs TRBV29-1 and TRBJ2-1; 7 bases match TRBD2. Trimming took 6 bases from V and 0 from J; bases not matched to a gene: 5. The length of the CDR3 is 14 residues. Germline V gene lookup returns CDR1 SQVTM and CDR2 ANQGSEA. As DNA, the CDR3 is TGCAGCGTGCAGCGGGGCTTCTCCTACAATGAGCAGTTCTTC. It translates to CSVQRGFSYNEQFF.

This rearrangement joins TRBV19 to TRBJ2-4; 9 positions match TRBD1. This CDR3 comprises 18 residues. From germline, CDR1 is LNHDA and CDR2 SQIVND (reference sequence). V dropped 4 bases and J dropped 1; count of bases not matched to a gene: 11. The CDR3 protein is CASSTRSGTGSAKNIQYF. The DNA for the CDR3 is TGTGCCAGTAGTACCCGCTCCGGGACAGGGTCCGCCAAAAACATTCAGTACTTC.

V gene TRBV6-1 combines with J gene TRBJ1-1; no clear D. The germline V gene has CDR1 MNHNS and CDR2 SASEGT. Trimming took off 4 bases at V and 4 bases at J, with 10 bases between the two ends. The CDR3 is made up of 13 amino acids. The CDR3 nucleotides are TGTGCCAGCAGTGGGTGGCGTGGCACTGAAGCTTTCTTT. It translates to CASSGWRGTEAFF.

The chain joins TRBV25-1 to TRBJ1-5; 7 positions agree with TRBD1. Per the germline V gene, CDR1 is MGHDK and CDR2 is SYGVNS. The length of the CDR3 is 19 residues. V gave up 3 bases and J gave up 6 bases; unmatched junction bases: 20. The CDR3 DNA is TGTGCCAGCAGTGACTCCGAGACAGGGATATTCCCGGACGGTCAGCCCCAGCATTTT. Protein product: CASSDSETGIFPDGQPQHF. Supplemented by reference TRBV25-1 and TRBJ1-5, the full variable domain reads EADIYQTPRYLVIGTGKKITLECSQTMGHDKMYWYQQDPGMELHLIHYSYGVNSTEKGDLSSESTVSRIRTEHFPLTLESARPSHTSQYLCASSDSETGIFPDGQPQHFGDGTRLSIL.

This chain uses TRBV7-8 with TRBJ2-3; a weak D match, TRBD2 (5 bases). The CDR3 is 18 amino acids. Germline CDR1 SGHVS, CDR2 FQNEAQ. The ends were cut back, 4 bases at V and 4 bases at J, with 24 bases in the middle. This CDR3 is CASSSYSLISEGPDTQYF. CDR3 bases: TGTGCCAGCAGCTCCTACAGCCTCATTAGCGAAGGCCCAGATACGCAGTATTTT.

This clonotype was detected only a few times. V is TRBV12-3 or TRBV12-4 and J is TRBJ2-5; TRBD1 agrees at 9 bases. The CDR3 length is 15 residues. The V segment lost 5 bases and the J segment 4 bases; nucleotides outside the gene matches: 8. CDR3 in amino acids: CASSPPGQGRETQYF. The CDR3 DNA reads TGTGCCAGCAGTCCGCCGGGACAGGGTCGAGAGACCCAGTACTTC.